Sequencing of this TCR beta chain was carried out in a study of cytomegalovirus exposure and HLA in healthy donors. Study results and caveats: In vitro checks showed that a few CMV-associated chains really do target CMV antigens. Later analysis demonstrated an association between a missense DCLRE1C variant and TCR beta V- and J-gene trimming. Presence/absence analyses took donor sequencing depth as roughly uniform. Cytomegalovirus-associated status was assigned to about 170 TCR beta chains.

From germline, CDR1 is SGHRS and CDR2 YFSETQ. The CDR3 sequence is 14 residues long. The V and J ends lost 0 bases and 7 bases respectively, with 10 bases between them. In the PCR, 60 Vbeta and 13 Jbeta primers were used. Using immunoSEQ multiplex PCR, the repertoire was profiled, and TCRdb retains in-frame clones only, with some absent. The table shows 210,000 or so clones, with approximately 82% occurring only once. Details on this clone: Its antigen remains unidentified.

Material: PBMCs. The receptor comes from a woman aged 40 to 50 in good health and CMV-seronegative. V gene TRBV5-1 combines with J gene TRBJ1-4, with D perhaps TRBD1 (5 bases). The CDR3 spells CASSLGGGGEKLFF. In DNA, the CDR3 is TGCGCCAGCAGCTTGGGCGGGGGAGGTGAAAAACTGTTTTTT. Full variable domain (rest looked up from reference TRBV5-1 and TRBJ1-4): KAGVTQTPRYLIKTRGQQVTLSCSPISGHRSVSWYQQTPGQGLQFLFEYFSETQRNKGNFPGRFSGRQFSNSRSEMNVSTLELGDSALYLCASSLGGGGEKLFFGSGTQLSVL.